This paragraph covers one T cell receptor (beta chain) sequence. Its antigen is unidentified. The data derive from a study of T cell responses to AZD1222 COVID-19 vaccine. Overall study results and limits: Females outnumbered males among donors, who were mostly white British; clonal diversity was possibly underestimated.

Using immunoSEQ multiplex PCR, the repertoire was profiled, and TCRdb retains in-frame clones only, with some absent. The sample includes around 150,000 clones, just over 90% of them seen just once. The trim removed 4 bases at V and 2 bases at J, leaving 2 bases unmatched. CDR1 is MNHEY and CDR2 is SMNVEV in the germline V gene (reference sequence). CDR3 length equals 14 residues. The V gene is TRBV27, the J gene TRBJ2-7, with TRBD1 matching 10 bases. This receptor was taken from an adult who received the AZD1222 COVID-19 vaccine. This specimen was peripheral blood, taken 28 days after the second AZD1222 dose. CDR3 bases: TGTGCCAGCAGTTGGGGGACAGGGGCCTACGAGCAGTACTTC. Protein sequence: CASSWGTGAYEQYF.